These T cell receptor beta chains were read from a single sample in a study of cytomegalovirus exposure and HLA in healthy donors. Here immunoSEQ multiplex PCR was the method, and the copy in TCRdb shows in-frame clones only, minus some. The data show around 190,000 clones, with around 77% seen just once and approximately 3% held by the top ten. Sequencing used PBMCs. The receptors derive from a woman in her twenties or thirties in good health and CMV-seronegative. CDR3s include the opening cysteine and the closing phenylalanine or tryptophan. The D gene is left open where the match is weak. A row's size may be missing; if present it is once, few, many or a size class.

>TRBD1|TRBJ2-2|.|TRBV2
CARSGGGNTGELFF
TGTGCCAGGTCAGGGGGCGGGAACACCGGGGAGCTGTTTTTT
>.|TRBJ2-2|.|TRBV27
CASSLDRPNTGELFF
TGTGCCAGCAGTCTGGACAGACCGAACACCGGGGAGCTGTTTTTT
>.|TRBJ2-7|.|TRBV2
CASGIDRSSYEQYF
TGTGCCAGCGGCATAGACCGGAGCTCCTACGAGCAGTACTTC
>.|TRBJ2-1|.|TRBV7-9
CASSLKDRTYNEQFF
TGTGCCAGCAGCTTAAAAGACAGGACATACAATGAGCAGTTCTTC
>.|TRBJ1-2|few|TRBV6-1
CALRPPGRGGYPF
TGTGCTTTACGCCCCCCAGGGAGGGGTGGCTACCCCTTC
>.|TRBJ2-5|.|TRBV5-8
CASSFGGRQETQYF
TGTGCCAGCAGCTTCGGGGGGCGCCAAGAGACCCAGTACTTC
>.|TRBJ2-6|.|TRBV4-1
CASRPPGDTHSGANVLTF
TGCGCCAGCAGGCCCCCAGGGGACACCCACTCTGGGGCCAACGTCCTGACTTTC
>.|TRBJ2-6|.|TRBV18
CASSLVVFSGANVLTF
TGTGCCAGCTCACTCGTCGTGTTTTCTGGGGCCAACGTCCTGACTTTC
>.|TRBJ2-1|.|TRBV6-5
CASTPSSYNEQFF
TGTGCCAGCACCCCGAGCTCCTACAATGAGCAGTTCTTC
>TRBD2|TRBJ2-6|.|TRBV30
CAWGRTSGGSGANVLTF
TGTGCCTGGGGGAGGACTAGCGGGGGCTCTGGGGCCAACGTCCTGACTTTC
>TRBD2|TRBJ2-3|.|TRBV2
CASSETAGPLGDTQYF
TGTGCCAGCAGTGAGACAGCGGGGCCCCTCGGGGATACGCAGTATTTT
>.|TRBJ2-7|.|TRBV6-1
CASRPTGSSYEQYF
TGTGCCAGCAGACCTACAGGTAGCTCCTACGAGCAGTACTTC
>.|TRBJ1-1|.|TRBV30
CAWSENQGTEAFF
TGTGCCTGGAGTGAAAACCAGGGGACTGAAGCTTTCTTT
>TRBD2|TRBJ2-5|.|TRBV5-1
CASSLSRGGRANF
TGCGCCAGCAGCCTCTCCCGGGGGGGCCGGGCGAACTTC
>TRBD1|TRBJ1-2|.|TRBV5-1
CASSLADRGQGYTF
TGCGCCAGCAGCTTGGCGGACAGGGGGCAGGGCTACACCTTC
>TRBD1|TRBJ2-6|.|TRBV7-3
CASSPRDRGHAGANVLTF
TGTGCCAGCAGCCCCCGGGACAGGGGGCATGCTGGGGCCAACGTCCTGACTTTC
>TRBD1|TRBJ2-3|.|TRBV29-1
CSVEGQGYTDTQYF
TGCAGCGTGGAGGGACAGGGATACACAGATACGCAGTATTTT
>TRBD1|TRBJ1-2|.|TRBV28
CASSKTTGAYGYTF
TGTGCCAGCAGTAAAACGACAGGGGCCTATGGCTACACCTTC
>.|TRBJ2-2|.|TRBV10-3
CASGSSPNTGELFF
TGTGCCAGCGGCTCTAGCCCGAACACCGGGGAGCTGTTTTTT
>TRBD1|TRBJ2-7|.|TRBV28
CATREEDRDLYEQYF
TGTGCCACCCGAGAGGAAGACAGGGATCTCTACGAGCAGTACTTC
>.|TRBJ2-1|once|TRBV18
CASSPITGLHNEQFF
TGTGCCAGCTCACCAATCACAGGGCTTCACAATGAGCAGTTCTTC
>.|TRBJ1-2|.|TRBV9
CASSVRWGASGYTF
TGTGCCAGCAGCGTACGATGGGGAGCTAGCGGCTACACCTTC
>.|TRBJ1-2|once|TRBV7-2
CASSPYSAGLSYGYTF
TGTGCCAGCAGCCCCTATTCCGCAGGTTTATCCTATGGCTACACCTTC
>.|TRBJ1-5|.|TRBV6-1
CASSQWAAGQPQHF
TGTGCCAGCAGTCAGTGGGCAGCGGGTCAGCCCCAGCATTTT
>.|TRBJ2-5|.|TRBV7-9
CASSLPRGSQYF
TGTGCCAGCAGCTTACCCCGCGGATCCCAGTACTTC
>.|TRBJ2-7|.|TRBV7-9
CASRAGAYEQYF
TGTGCCAGCAGGGCAGGGGCCTACGAGCAGTACTTC
>.|TRBJ1-4|few|TRBV6-5
CASSYEADEKLFF
TGTGCCAGCAGTTACGAGGCTGATGAAAAACTGTTTTTT
>TRBD1|TRBJ1-2|.|TRBV29-1
CSVVSGTGSRGYTF
TGCAGCGTTGTGAGCGGGACAGGGAGTAGGGGCTACACCTTC
>.|TRBJ2-7|.|TRBV6-1
CASSRRGAGWNEQYF
TGTGCCAGCAGTCGACGGGGGGCAGGTTGGAACGAGCAGTACTTC
>.|TRBJ2-4|.|TRBV5-1
CASSLVFQGAKNIQYF
TGCGCCAGCAGCTTGGTTTTCCAGGGGGCCAAAAACATTCAGTACTTC
>TRBD2|TRBJ2-7|.|TRBV4-2
CASSPTSGGSYEQYF
TGTGCCAGCAGCCCTACTAGCGGGGGATCCTACGAGCAGTACTTC
>TRBD2|TRBJ2-5|.|TRBV10-3
CAISVGGASRQETQYF
TGTGCCATCAGTGTCGGGGGGGCTAGTAGACAAGAGACCCAGTACTTC
>TRBD1|TRBJ2-3|.|TRBV19
CASSIDLTGGYADTQYF
TGTGCCAGTAGTATAGATTTGACAGGGGGGTACGCAGATACGCAGTATTTT
>TRBD1|TRBJ1-1|.|TRBV19
CASSKVAEGALTEAFF
TGTGCCAGTAGTAAAGTCGCGGAGGGGGCGCTCACTGAAGCTTTCTTT
>TRBD1|TRBJ1-3|.|TRBV5-1
CASSLEQGRNTIYF
TGCGCCAGCAGCTTGGAACAGGGGAGGAACACCATATATTTT
>TRBD2|TRBJ2-3|.|TRBV7-9
CASSLWGTSRSDTQYF
TGTGCCAGCAGCCTATGGGGGACTAGCAGGTCGGATACGCAGTATTTT
>.|TRBJ2-1|.|TRBV2
CASSESARGVGVDEQFF
TGTGCCAGCAGTGAGAGCGCCCGCGGGGTGGGAGTCGATGAGCAGTTCTTC
>TRBD2|TRBJ2-5|.|TRBV5-4
CASMYSLGLAGVGETQYF
TGTGCCAGCATGTATTCCTTGGGACTAGCGGGAGTGGGGGAGACCCAGTACTTC
>.|TRBJ1-1|once|TRBV30
CAWSPQEGTEAFF
TGTGCCTGGAGTCCGCAGGAGGGTACTGAAGCTTTCTTT
>.|TRBJ1-6|.|TRBV6-1
CASSTGMNSPLHF
TGTGCCAGCAGTACGGGTATGAATTCACCCCTCCACTTT
>.|TRBJ1-1|.|TRBV5-1
CASSPRRGNTEAFF
TGCGCCAGCAGCCCAAGGAGGGGTAACACTGAAGCTTTCTTT
>.|TRBJ1-1|.|TRBV6-6
CASSPVGLEAFF
TGTGCCAGCAGCCCCGTCGGTCTTGAAGCTTTCTTT
>TRBD1|TRBJ2-7|.|TRBV7-9
CASSSTSGTGIYEQYF
TGTGCCAGCAGCTCGACTTCCGGGACAGGGATCTACGAGCAGTACTTC
>.|TRBJ1-5|.|TRBV2
CASTQDLPRGNQPQHF
TGTGCCAGCACTCAGGATCTCCCGAGGGGCAATCAGCCCCAGCATTTT
>.|TRBJ2-7|.|TRBV5-6
CASSSWARGRQYF
TGTGCCAGCAGCTCATGGGCCAGGGGACGGCAGTACTTC
>.|TRBJ2-7|.|TRBV5-1
CASSSEGSYEQYF
TGCGCCAGCAGCTCGGAGGGTTCCTACGAGCAGTACTTC
>TRBD1|TRBJ2-7|.|TRBV10-1
CASSRGQDHLYEQYF
TGCGCCAGCAGCCGTGGACAGGATCATCTTTACGAGCAGTACTTC
>TRBD2|TRBJ2-1|.|TRBV5-1
CASSLALAGEGEQFF
TGCGCCAGCAGCTTGGCTCTAGCGGGAGAGGGTGAGCAGTTCTTC